This T cell receptor (beta chain) emerged from a study of cytotoxic CD8 clonotypes in ibrutinib-treated CLL. Background on the study: Patients: more than nine relapsed/refractory, 15 treatment-naive, 17 to 18 IGHV unmutated. Sample averages reached 255,043 productive templates and 94,082 productive rearrangements.

The assay was immunoSEQ multiplex PCR, and TCRdb's table has in-frame clones only and misses some. The data show 90,000 to 95,000 clones, roughly four fifths seen once. Of note for this clone: No antigen is known for it.

Broader study findings: Clonality increased with ibrutinib response but returned toward baseline at progression.

Sequenced here: PBMCs, sampled after 24 months of ibrutinib treatment. The TCR originated in a human donor with chronic lymphocytic leukemia.

CDR3 sequence: CASSFEGSYNEQFF. Written as DNA, the CDR3 is TGTGCCAGCAGCTTCGAAGGCTCCTACAATGAGCAGTTCTTC. J is TRBJ2-1 and V is TRBV7-9; D gene uncertain. The CDR3 spans 14 residues. V lost 3 bases, J lost 0 bases, and 6 bases lay in between. CDR1 SEHNR and CDR2 FQNEAQ come from the germline V gene (reference sequence).